This paragraph covers one T cell receptor beta chain sequence. V lost 5 bases and J 5 bases, leaving 12 bases between the germline ends. The CDR3 is made up of 14 amino acids. Germline CDR1 LNHDA, CDR2 SQIVND (reference sequence). This entry is derived from a study of cytomegalovirus exposure and HLA in healthy donors. The PCR used 60 Vbeta and 13 Jbeta primers. The protocol was immunoSEQ multiplex PCR, while the TCRdb copy is restricted to in-frame clones and leaves out a portion. The sample contains 70,000 to 85,000 clones, approximately 67% of which appear only once. This chain joins TRBV19 and TRBJ2-2; tentatively, D is TRBD1 (5 bases). The receptor was isolated from a male donor in good health and CMV-seropositive. Sequences were obtained from PBMCs. In DNA, the CDR3 is TGTGCCAGTAGTCCAGGGTGGCGGACCGGGGAGCTGTTTTTT. Residues: CASSPGWRTGELFF.